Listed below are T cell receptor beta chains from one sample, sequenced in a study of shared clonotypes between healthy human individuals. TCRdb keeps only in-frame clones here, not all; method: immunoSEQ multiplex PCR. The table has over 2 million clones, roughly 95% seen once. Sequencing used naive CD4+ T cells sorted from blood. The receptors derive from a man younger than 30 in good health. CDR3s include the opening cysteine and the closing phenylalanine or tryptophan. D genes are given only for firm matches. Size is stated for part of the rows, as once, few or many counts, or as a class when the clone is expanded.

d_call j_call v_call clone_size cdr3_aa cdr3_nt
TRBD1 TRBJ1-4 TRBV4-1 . CASSLPDRDGKLFF TGCGCCAGCAGCCTACCGGACAGGGATGGAAAACTGTTTTTT
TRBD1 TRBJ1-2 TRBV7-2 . CASSPGQGFYGYTF TGTGCCAGCAGCCCCGGACAGGGTTTCTATGGCTACACCTTC
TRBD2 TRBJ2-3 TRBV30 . CAWSASRTSGSRDTQYF TGTGCCTGGAGTGCATCCCGGACTAGCGGGAGTAGAGATACGCAGTATTTT
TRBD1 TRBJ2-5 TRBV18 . CASSPSGGETQYF TGTGCCAGCTCTCCATCAGGGGGCGAGACCCAGTACTTC
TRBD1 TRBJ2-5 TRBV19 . CASSNGQVGGTQYF TGTGCCAGTAGCAACGGACAGGTTGGCGGGACCCAGTACTTC
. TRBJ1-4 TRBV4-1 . CASSQEGVGEKLFF TGCGCCAGCAGCCAAGAAGGGGTGGGGGAAAAACTGTTTTTT
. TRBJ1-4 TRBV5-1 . CASSPEGGSEKLFF TGCGCCAGCAGCCCCGAGGGAGGCTCCGAAAAACTGTTTTTT
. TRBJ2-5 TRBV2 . CASSTRVTDQETQYF TGTGCCAGCAGCACCAGGGTTACGGATCAAGAGACCCAGTACTTC
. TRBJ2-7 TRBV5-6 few CASSPSLGRAYEQYF TGTGCCAGCAGCCCATCCCTCGGGCGGGCCTACGAGCAGTACTTC
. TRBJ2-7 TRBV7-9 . CASSLVEFDGAYEQYF TGTGCCAGCAGCTTAGTGGAATTCGACGGGGCCTACGAGCAGTACTTC
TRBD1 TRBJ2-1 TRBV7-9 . CASSDGTAREFF TGTGCCAGCAGCGATGGGACAGCCCGTGAGTTCTTC
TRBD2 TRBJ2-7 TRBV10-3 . CAIRRGATYEQYF TGTGCCATCAGGCGGGGGGCTACCTACGAGCAGTACTTC
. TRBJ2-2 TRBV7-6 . CASSLAPAPGGTGELFF TGTGCCAGCAGCTTAGCTCCCGCGCCGGGTGGCACCGGGGAGCTGTTTTTT
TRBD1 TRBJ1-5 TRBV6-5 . CASSRTGGLLQHF TGTGCCAGCAGTCGGACAGGGGGCCTGCTCCAGCATTTT
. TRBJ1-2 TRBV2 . CASSAGHTGGYGYTF TGTGCCAGCAGTGCCGGGCACACGGGCGGCTATGGCTACACCTTC
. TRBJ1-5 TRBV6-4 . CASSRHVGVGNQPQHF TGTGCCAGCAGCCGACACGTCGGGGTGGGCAATCAGCCCCAGCATTTT
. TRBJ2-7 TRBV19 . CASRGGQGPYEQYF TGTGCCAGTAGGGGGGGGCAGGGCCCCTACGAGCAGTACTTC
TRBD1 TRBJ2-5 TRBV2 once CASRRTGETQYF TGTGCCAGCAGGAGGACAGGAGAGACCCAGTACTTC
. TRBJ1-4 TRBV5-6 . CASSLDSNEKLFF TGTGCCAGCAGCCTCGACAGTAATGAAAAACTGTTTTTT
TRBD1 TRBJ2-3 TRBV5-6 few CASSLQGADTQYF TGTGCCAGCAGCTTACAGGGGGCAGATACGCAGTATTTT
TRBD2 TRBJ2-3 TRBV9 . CATSLGLAGTDTQYF TGTGCCACCTCCCTGGGACTAGCGGGAACAGATACGCAGTATTTT
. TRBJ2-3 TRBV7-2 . CASSPGGTDTQYF TGTGCCAGCAGTCCTGGGGGTACAGATACGCAGTATTTT
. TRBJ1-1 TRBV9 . CASSGGGDTEAFF TGTGCCAGCAGCGGGGGAGGGGACACTGAAGCTTTCTTT
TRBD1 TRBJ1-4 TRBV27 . CASTFSGRGSEKLFF TGTGCCAGCACTTTTAGTGGCAGGGGGTCTGAAAAACTGTTTTTT
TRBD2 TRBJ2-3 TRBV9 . CASSLGSGGAVGTDTQYF TGTGCCAGCTCCCTCGGCAGCGGGGGGGCTGTGGGAACAGATACGCAGTATTTT
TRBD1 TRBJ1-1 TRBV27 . CASSFQLDRGTEAFF TGTGCCAGCAGTTTCCAACTTGACAGGGGTACTGAAGCTTTCTTT
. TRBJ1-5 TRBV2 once CASSEHNSNQPQHF TGTGCCAGCAGTGAACACAATAGCAATCAGCCCCAGCATTTT
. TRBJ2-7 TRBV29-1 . CSVVGASTYEQYF TGCAGCGTCGTGGGGGCCAGCACCTACGAGCAGTACTTC
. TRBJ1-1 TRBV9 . CASATGQKNTEAFF TGTGCCAGCGCTACCGGACAGAAGAACACTGAAGCTTTCTTT
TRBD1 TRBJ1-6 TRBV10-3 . CAISGGTGNSPLHF TGTGCCATCAGTGGCGGGACAGGGAATTCACCCCTCCACTTT
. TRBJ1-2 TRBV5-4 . CASSLDSGIGGYTF TGTGCCAGCAGCTTGGATTCGGGGATTGGTGGCTACACCTTC
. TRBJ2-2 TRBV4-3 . CASSQEGGTGIAGELFF TGCGCCAGCAGCCAAGAGGGTGGTACAGGGATAGCCGGGGAGCTGTTTTTT
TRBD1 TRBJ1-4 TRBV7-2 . CASSTGDSNEKLFF TGTGCCAGCAGCACCGGGGACAGTAATGAAAAACTGTTTTTT
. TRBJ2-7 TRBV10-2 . CASSVGGFYEQYF TGCGCCAGCAGTGTAGGAGGGTTCTACGAGCAGTACTTC
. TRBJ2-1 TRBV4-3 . CASSQAGGPRYNEQFF TGCGCCAGCAGCCAAGCTGGCGGACCCCGTTACAATGAGCAGTTCTTC
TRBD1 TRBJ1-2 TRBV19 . CASSTAGTGSYSYTF TGTGCCAGTAGTACTGCCGGGACAGGGAGTTATAGCTACACCTTC
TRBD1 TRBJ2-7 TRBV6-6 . CASSYRTGEYEQYF TGTGCCAGCAGTTACCGGACAGGGGAGTACGAGCAGTACTTC
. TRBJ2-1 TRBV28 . CASETPGWGEQFF TGTGCCAGCGAGACTCCAGGGTGGGGTGAGCAGTTCTTC
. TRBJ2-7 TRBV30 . CAWSVSYTLDEQYF TGTGCCTGGAGTGTCTCATACACTCTCGACGAGCAGTACTTC
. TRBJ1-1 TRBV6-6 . CASSSISNTEAFF TGTGCCAGCAGTTCTATATCCAACACTGAAGCTTTCTTT
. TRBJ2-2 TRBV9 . CASSGSGARSTGELFF TGTGCCAGCAGCGGATCAGGGGCCCGTAGTACCGGGGAGCTGTTTTTT
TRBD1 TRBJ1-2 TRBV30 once CAWVQGTMGYGYTF TGTGCCTGGGTACAGGGGACGATGGGCTATGGCTACACCTTC
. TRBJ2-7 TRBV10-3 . CAISASGRGYEQYF TGTGCCATCAGTGCTTCGGGCAGGGGCTACGAGCAGTACTTC
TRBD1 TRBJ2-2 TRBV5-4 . CASSGTAGAGELFF TGTGCCAGCAGCGGGACAGCAGGGGCCGGGGAGCTGTTTTTT
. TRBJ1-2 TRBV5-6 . CASSLLVGYTF TGTGCCAGCAGCTTGTTGGTAGGCTACACCTTC
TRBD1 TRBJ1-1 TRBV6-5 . CASSNRGRAFF TGTGCCAGCAGCAACAGGGGGCGAGCTTTCTTT
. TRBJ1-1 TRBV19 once CASSVGLNTEAFF TGTGCCAGTAGTGTTGGTCTGAACACTGAAGCTTTCTTT
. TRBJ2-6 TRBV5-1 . CASSLAGTYGSSGANVLTF TGCGCCAGCAGCTTGGCCGGGACTTACGGTAGCTCTGGGGCCAACGTCCTGACTTTC
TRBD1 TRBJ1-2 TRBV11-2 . CASSPSGGGSGYTF TGTGCCAGCAGCCCTTCAGGAGGGGGCTCTGGCTACACCTTC
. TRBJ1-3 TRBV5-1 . CASSLAEAGNTIYF TGCGCCAGCAGCTTGGCCGAAGCTGGAAACACCATATATTTT